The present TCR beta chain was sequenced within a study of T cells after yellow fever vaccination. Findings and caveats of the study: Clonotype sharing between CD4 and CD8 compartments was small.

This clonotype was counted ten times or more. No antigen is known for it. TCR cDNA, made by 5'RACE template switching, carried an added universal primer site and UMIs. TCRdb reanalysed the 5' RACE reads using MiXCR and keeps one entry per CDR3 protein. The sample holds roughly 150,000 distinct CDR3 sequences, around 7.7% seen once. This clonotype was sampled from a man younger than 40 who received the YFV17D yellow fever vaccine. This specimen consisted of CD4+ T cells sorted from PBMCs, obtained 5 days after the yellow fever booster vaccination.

In DNA form, the CDR3 reads TGCAGCGTCGAAAAGGCGGGGACAGATACGCAGTATTTT. Amino acid sequence: CSVEKAGTDTQYF. This chain joins TRBV29-1 and TRBJ2-3; TRBD2 is a possible D gene (6 bases). The CDR3 is 13 residues long. CDR1 SQVTM and CDR2 ANQGSEA come from the germline V gene. Trimming took 6 bases from V and 3 from J, leaving 13 bases between them.